This T cell receptor beta chain appears in the sequencing data of a study of T cell repertoires in cytomegalovirus infection. TCRdb redid the calling of the reads with MiXCR, one entry per CDR3 protein. The repertoire includes 200,000 to 300,000 distinct CDR3 sequences, 9.1% of them detected once, and about 16% sits in the top ten. The V segment lost 5 bases and the J segment 0 bases; nucleotides outside the gene matches: 8. This CDR3 has 16 residues. Germline CDR1 reads SGHAT; CDR2 reads FQNNGV. This clonotype appeared many times. This chain joins TRBV11-2 and TRBJ1-1; 8 positions match TRBD1. Material: PBMCs. The sequence was obtained from a human donor in good health (CMV status not recorded). Some clones in this sample may be carry-over from other donors' samples. CDR3 sequence reads: CASSLGDRIMNTEAFF. The DNA for the CDR3 is TGTGCCAGCAGCCTGGGGGACAGGATCATGAACACTGAAGCTTTCTTT.